The 13 T cell receptor beta chains presented below share a single source sample, sequenced in a study of a mutant IDH1 vaccine in newly diagnosed glioma (TCRdb year 2021). The sample's time point, from its label and the paper: week 5, during vaccination. A 20-mer mutant IDH1 peptide at 300 micrograms in Montanide made up each vaccine dose, which was injected subcutaneously together with topical imiquimod. Preparation of the library involved the immunoSEQ multiplex PCR assay. TCRdb retrieved this table from immuneACCESS and kept in-frame rearrangements only. Not all clones are present; in checked studies, unresolved V genes account for under half, and no reason is known for the remainder. For this sample the table gives roughly 42,000 clones, of which roughly 88% were detected only once. In total, the top ten clones hold around 1.7% of the sample. Their antigens remain unidentified. Material: PBMCs, obtained from a glioma patient whose treatment included an IDH1 peptide vaccine. The receptors come from a man between 40 and 49 years old with glioma.

The chain joins TRBV13 to TRBJ2-7, with D tentatively TRBD1 (5 bases). V lost 0 bases and J lost 3, with 9 bases in between. This CDR3 has 14 residues. Germline V gene sequence: CDR1 PRHDT, CDR2 FYEKMQ (reference sequence). CDR3: CASSLGQAIYEQYF. The CDR3 DNA reads TGTGCCAGCAGCTTAGGACAGGCGATCTACGAGCAGTACTTC.

This clone was picked up one time. J is TRBJ2-3 and V is TRBV5-8; TRBD2 matches at 14 bases. This CDR3 has 18 residues. The V gene end was trimmed by 3 bases and the J gene end by 5 bases; junction bases not matched to a gene: 11. Germline lookup yields CDR1 SGHTS and CDR2 YDEGEE. CDR3 sequence: CASSSAGTSGSWGDTQYF. DNA for the CDR3: TGTGCCAGCAGCTCTGCCGGGACTAGCGGGAGTTGGGGAGATACGCAGTATTTT.

About this clone: Other DNA sequences in this specimen translate into the identical CDR3. The chain combines TRBV4-2 with TRBJ1-1; D is ambiguous. The germline V gene has CDR1 LGHNA and CDR2 YNFKEQ. The CDR3 covers 14 residues. V shed 3 bases and J shed 1 base, with 9 bases lying between them. CDR3 amino acids: CASSHARQNTEAFF. CDR3 nucleotides: TGTGCCAGCAGCCACGCCCGACAGAACACTGAAGCTTTCTTT.

The V gene is TRBV7-9, the J gene TRBJ2-7; a weak D match, TRBD1 (5 bases). Germline loops: CDR1 SEHNR, CDR2 FQNEAQ (reference sequence). V was clipped by 5 bases and J by 4 bases, with 12 bases between them. The CDR3 runs to 13 residues. The CDR3 spells CASSLQGGYEQYF. The CDR3 nucleotides read TGTGCCAGCAGCCTCCAGGGTGGGTACGAGCAGTACTTC.

V usage is TRBV11-3 and J usage is TRBJ2-3; no reliable D call. Germline CDR1 is SGHNT and CDR2 is YENEEA. V was pared by 0 bases and J by 3 bases, with 7 bases between. There are 14 residues in the CDR3. The chain's CDR3 is CASSLDLGTDTQYF. CDR3 DNA: TGTGCCAGCAGCTTAGATCTCGGGACAGATACGCAGTATTTT.

The chain has TRBV7-8 and TRBJ1-4, with a tentative D call TRBD1 (5 bases). Trimming took off 3 bases at V and 3 bases at J, with 14 bases between the two ends. In germline, CDR1 is SGHVS, CDR2 FQNEAQ. This CDR3 is 16 amino acids long. The CDR3 DNA sequence: TGTGCCAGCAGCTTCCAGGGCATTGGAGCTAATGAAAAACTGTTTTTT. Its protein product is CASSFQGIGANEKLFF.

The V call is TRBV11-2, the J call TRBJ1-1, with a tentative D call TRBD1 (5 bases). Germline assignment: CDR1 SGHAT and CDR2 FQNNGV. Trimming pared 3 bases from V and 2 bases from J, leaving 7 bases between. The CDR3 length is 13 residues. The CDR3, as DNA: TGTGCCAGCAGCTTTGGGGGAAACACTGAAGCTTTCTTT. Translation gives CASSFGGNTEAFF.

J is TRBJ1-1 and V is TRBV18, with D possibly being TRBD1 (5 bases). The V end lost 6 bases, the J end lost 1 base, and 21 bases lay between the germline ends. Germline CDR1 reads KGHSH; CDR2 reads LQKENI. The CDR3 extends over 17 amino acids. For the CDR3, the DNA is TGTGCCAGCTCGTCGGGGGGTTTAAAATTTAAGAACACTGAAGCTTTCTTT. Translated, it gives CASSSGGLKFKNTEAFF.

About this clone: This CDR3 is also generated by other DNA sequences in the sample. This chain links TRBV9 with TRBJ1-1; no clear D. The V gene's germline CDR1 is SGDLS and CDR2 YYNGEE. V gave up 0 bases and J gave up 1 base, with 7 bases separating them. CDR3 length equals 14 residues. The CDR3 region has the DNA TGTGCCAGCAGCGTAGACCCGCGGAACACTGAAGCTTTCTTT. Amino acid sequence: CASSVDPRNTEAFF.

This clone was recorded only once. The chain is built from TRBV27 and TRBJ2-5; 8 nucleotides match TRBD1. The J call may be mistaken, given a closer DNA end match to TRBJ2-7. This CDR3 is 15 amino acids long. Per germline, CDR1 MNHEY and CDR2 SMNVEV (reference sequence). CDR3 DNA: TGTGCCAGCAGTTCGGACAGGGATCCCTCCTACGAGCAGTACTTC. This encodes CASSSDRDPSYEQYF.

Only a few counts were recorded for this clone. The chain has TRBV25-1 and TRBJ1-2; TRBD1 might be the D (6 bases). The CDR3 covers 12 residues. V lost 7 bases, J lost 7 bases, and 13 bases lay in between. CDR1 is MGHDK and CDR2 is SYGVNS in the germline V gene. This CDR3 is CASIAGAGGYTF. As DNA, the CDR3 is TGTGCCAGCATTGCAGGGGCTGGTGGCTACACCTTC.

This chain links TRBV19 with TRBJ2-3; D might be TRBD1 (6 bases). Germline values: CDR1 LNHDA, CDR2 SQIVND (reference sequence). Trimming took off 0 bases at V and 10 bases at J, with 14 bases between the two ends. The CDR3 totals 14 residues. The CDR3 nucleotides read TGTGCCAGTAGTATAGATCGGGACAACCGTCCGCAGTATTTT. Its protein is CASSIDRDNRPQYF.

The chain uses TRBV11-2 and TRBJ2-7; no definite D call. The germline V gene has CDR1 SGHAT and CDR2 FQNNGV. This CDR3 region has 12 residues. The V gene lost 2 bases and the J gene lost 4 bases, with 6 bases spanning the gap. The CDR3 sequence: CASSLIGYEQYF. In nucleotides, the CDR3 is TGTGCCAGCAGCTTAATAGGGTACGAGCAGTACTTC.